This TCR beta chain was recovered during a study of blood T cell repertoires in COVID-19. Trimming cost V 2 bases and J 4 bases; bases outside gene matches: 8. The CDR3 has 15 residues. Looked up from germline, CDR1 is MDHEN and CDR2 is SYDVKM. Repertoires were generated with immunoSEQ multiplex PCR, while TCRdb's copy carries only in-frame clones and drops some. The sample consists of approximately 300,000 clones, 70% to 90% of them appearing once. Sequencing was performed on PBMCs or T cells enriched from blood (not recorded which). This receptor was identified in a woman younger than 45 who had recovered from COVID-19. The chain is built from TRBV28 and TRBJ2-7, with 7 nucleotides matching TRBD2. CDR3 DNA sequence: TGTGCCAGCAGTTTAACCCCGGGACTACTATACGAGCAGTACTTC. Translation: CASSLTPGLLYEQYF.